A single sample gave rise to the 2 T cell receptor beta chains below, sequenced in a study of blood T cell repertoires in COVID-19. Some clones are missing from TCRdb's copy, which holds only in-frame ones; the method was immunoSEQ multiplex PCR. This sample carries some 170,000 clones, about nine tenths of them seen once, and the ten largest clones take around 1.4%. Sequences were obtained from peripheral blood. These receptor sequences come from a woman aged 45-65 years with acute or convalescent COVID-19.

This chain links TRBV3-1 (or the pseudogene TRBV3-2) with TRBJ1-2; 7 positions match TRBD1. This CDR3 has 14 amino acids. V was pared by 3 bases and J by 4 bases, with 5 bases of the junction left unmatched. The germline CDR1 and CDR2 sequences are LGHDT and YNNKEL (reference sequence). CDR3 nucleotide sequence: TGTGCCAGCAGCCAGGAAAACAGGGGCTATGGCTACACCTTC. Protein product: CASSQENRGYGYTF.

This clone was seen a few times. V gene TRBV15 combines with J gene TRBJ1-2, with TRBD1 matching 11 bases. Germline values: CDR1 LNHNV, CDR2 YYDKDF (reference sequence). This CDR3 region has 15 residues. V was pared by 3 bases and J by 2 bases, with 2 bases of the junction left unmatched. CDR3 loop: CATSSGDRGNYGYTF. The DNA of the CDR3 is TGTGCCACCAGCAGCGGGGACAGGGGGAACTATGGCTACACCTTC.